This TCR beta chain is drawn from a study of CXCR3-negative and CXCR3-positive naive CD8 T cells. At the level of the study: Roughly 1.5 +/- 0.3 million TRB reads came from each library, giving some 140 million in total.

About 310,000 cells per CD8+ T cell subset were flow-sorted in triplicate. Libraries were UMI-labeled 5' RACE TRB cDNA. TCRdb re-called the 5' RACE reads; every CDR3 protein appears as one record, without DNA. This listing includes fewer than 90,000 distinct CDR3 sequences. Germline CDR1 and CDR2: LGHNA and YNFKEQ. This CDR3 has 15 residues. Notes on this clonotype: Antigen specificity is unknown.

Notes on the study in general: It was found that naive subsets had comparable surface CD5, and TCR strength was inferred from TRB CDR3 properties. CXCR3-positive naive cells had TRB CDR3s that were more hydrophobic than CXCR3-negative naive cells had. The study found that naive CXCR3-negative and CXCR3-positive cells shared TRBV-TRBJ usage, while memory cells differed.

This chain uses TRBV4-2 with TRBJ1-1; no DNA is available, so the TRBD1 call from TCRdb remains unchecked. Sequencing was carried out using naive CXCR3+ CD8+ T cells from blood. The subset is: CD45RO-CCR7+CD27+CD95- naive CD8+ T cells expressing CXCR3 (TNR3+). This clonotype originated in a human donor in good health. Some clones in this sample may be carry-over from other donors' samples. The CDR3 loop is CASSPTGLGATEAFF.